This T cell receptor beta chain was retrieved from a study of radiotherapy plus CTLA-4 blockade in lung cancer. Points from the study as a whole: It was early blood T cell clone dynamics, with interferon-beta, that reportedly best predicted response. There was expansion of tumor-derived TCR clones in blood after radiotherapy plus ipilimumab.

Clones were read by immunoSEQ multiplex PCR, and TCRdb kept only the in-frame ones, dropping some. This sample yields roughly 120,000 clones, of which just under 80% are seen a single time; around 4.8% belongs to the top ten. This CDR3 comprises 15 residues. CDR1 is SGHVS and CDR2 is FQNEAQ in the germline V gene. The J segment lost 3 bases and the V segment lost 7 bases, leaving 6 bases of the junction unmatched. Notes on this clone: Its specificity is not known.

The clonotype originates from a human donor with non-small cell lung cancer who had a partial response to radiotherapy plus ipilimumab. The sequencing used peripheral blood, collected from a patient treated with radiotherapy plus ipilimumab. The chain carries TRBV7-8 and TRBJ2-1; the match to TRBD2 covers 10 bases. CDR3 sequence reads: CASNLLAGDYNEQFF. Written as DNA, the CDR3 is TGTGCCAGCAACCTCCTAGCGGGAGACTACAATGAGCAGTTCTTC.